Listed below are T cell receptor beta chains from one sample, sequenced in a study of blood T cells in healthy people across ages. MiXCR, run by TCRdb on the 5' RACE reads, gives a single entry per CDR3 protein. The sample consists of about 680,000 distinct CDR3 sequences, 49% of them appearing once. Sequencing was performed on blood. These receptors were taken from a woman aged 55-69 years in good health. The CDR3 runs from the conserved cysteine through the conserved F or W. The order of the fields is V gene, J gene, D gene, clone size, CDR3 protein, CDR3 DNA. D genes are given only for firm matches. The size entry is marked missing in some rows and otherwise reads once, few, many or a size class.

v_call: TRBV6-2/TRBV6-3
j_call: TRBJ2-7
d_call: TRBD2
clone_size: -
cdr3_aa: CASIQGLAAAYEQYF
cdr3_nt: TGTGCCAGCATCCAAGGACTAGCGGCCGCCTACGAGCAGTACTTC

v_call: TRBV27
j_call: TRBJ1-1
d_call: TRBD1
clone_size: -
cdr3_aa: CASSLYRDRGLNTEAFF
cdr3_nt: TGTGCCAGCAGTTTGTACCGGGACAGGGGGCTGAACACTGAAGCTTTCTTT

v_call: TRBV4-2
j_call: TRBJ2-1
d_call: TRBD2
clone_size: -
cdr3_aa: CASSHATPWGTSIYEQFF
cdr3_nt: TGTGCCAGCAGCCATGCTACCCCCTGGGGGACTAGCATCTATGAGCAGTTCTTC

v_call: TRBV4-1
j_call: TRBJ2-1
d_call: -
clone_size: -
cdr3_aa: CASSQDRKGHSYNEQFF
cdr3_nt: TGCGCCAGCAGCCAGGACCGGAAGGGACACTCCTACAATGAGCAGTTCTTC

v_call: TRBV28
j_call: TRBJ1-2
d_call: TRBD1
clone_size: -
cdr3_aa: CASSNPGQGFSGYTF
cdr3_nt: TGTGCCAGCAGCAACCCTGGACAGGGGTTCTCTGGCTACACCTTC

v_call: TRBV29-1
j_call: TRBJ2-3
d_call: TRBD2
clone_size: -
cdr3_aa: CSTGLAPTDTQYF
cdr3_nt: TGCAGCACAGGACTAGCGCCCACAGATACGCAGTATTTT

v_call: TRBV9
j_call: TRBJ1-5
d_call: -
clone_size: few
cdr3_aa: CASSADPDQPQHF
cdr3_nt: TGTGCCAGCAGCGCGGACCCCGATCAGCCCCAGCATTTT

v_call: TRBV20-1
j_call: TRBJ1-2
d_call: -
clone_size: once
cdr3_aa: CSASGPRNYGYTF
cdr3_nt: TGCAGTGCAAGCGGGCCCCGCAACTATGGCTACACCTTC

v_call: TRBV3-1
j_call: TRBJ2-7
d_call: -
clone_size: -
cdr3_aa: CASSQEGGGGEQYF
cdr3_nt: TGTGCCAGCAGCCAAGAAGGAGGGGGTGGAGAGCAGTACTTC

v_call: TRBV7-8
j_call: TRBJ2-3
d_call: -
clone_size: -
cdr3_aa: CASSSQGMITDTQYF
cdr3_nt: TGTGCCAGCAGTTCCCAGGGGATGATCACAGATACGCAGTATTTT

v_call: TRBV29-1
j_call: TRBJ1-2
d_call: -
clone_size: -
cdr3_aa: CSVASTSVGYTF
cdr3_nt: TGCAGCGTTGCAAGCACCTCAGTTGGCTACACCTTC

v_call: TRBV20-1
j_call: TRBJ2-5
d_call: -
clone_size: -
cdr3_aa: CSARGGVGIYKQYF
cdr3_nt: TGCAGTGCTAGAGGGGGGGTGGGCATCTACAAGCAGTACTTC

v_call: TRBV13
j_call: TRBJ2-7
d_call: TRBD1
clone_size: -
cdr3_aa: CASSPTGKQDYEQYF
cdr3_nt: TGTGCCAGCAGCCCGACAGGGAAACAAGACTACGAGCAGTACTTC

v_call: TRBV2
j_call: TRBJ2-7
d_call: -
clone_size: -
cdr3_aa: CASSTTSEQYF
cdr3_nt: TGTGCCAGCAGCACGACCAGCGAGCAGTACTTC

v_call: TRBV15
j_call: TRBJ1-5
d_call: -
clone_size: -
cdr3_aa: CATSPAGASTDTQHF
cdr3_nt: TGTGCCACCAGCCCCGCAGGCGCTAGCACAGATACGCAGCATTTT

v_call: TRBV7-2
j_call: TRBJ1-2
d_call: -
clone_size: -
cdr3_aa: CASSPRGFYGYTF
cdr3_nt: TGTGCCAGCAGTCCGCGCGGATTCTATGGCTACACCTTC

v_call: TRBV28
j_call: TRBJ2-6
d_call: -
clone_size: -
cdr3_aa: CASSLPRSGANVLTF
cdr3_nt: TGTGCCAGCAGCCTGCCCCGCTCTGGGGCCAACGTCCTGACTTTC

v_call: TRBV30
j_call: TRBJ2-3
d_call: TRBD1
clone_size: -
cdr3_aa: CAWSETGGSPDTQYF
cdr3_nt: TGTGCCTGGAGCGAGACAGGGGGCAGTCCAGATACGCAGTATTTT

v_call: TRBV20-1
j_call: TRBJ1-1
d_call: TRBD1
clone_size: -
cdr3_aa: CSAVPGTGPRGTEAFF
cdr3_nt: TGCAGTGCTGTGCCCGGGACAGGGCCCCGAGGCACTGAAGCTTTCTTT

v_call: TRBV20-1
j_call: TRBJ2-4
d_call: -
clone_size: -
cdr3_aa: CSAGPGPGNIQYF
cdr3_nt: TGCAGTGCCGGTCCGGGTCCGGGAAACATTCAGTACTTC

v_call: TRBV3-1
j_call: TRBJ2-1
d_call: -
clone_size: few
cdr3_aa: CASSLKHGEQFF
cdr3_nt: TGTGCCAGCAGCCTGAAGCACGGTGAGCAGTTCTTC

v_call: TRBV4-3
j_call: TRBJ1-4
d_call: -
clone_size: -
cdr3_aa: CASSHTIGGAGEKLFF
cdr3_nt: TGCGCCAGCAGCCATACAATAGGGGGGGCAGGTGAAAAACTGTTTTTT

v_call: TRBV30
j_call: TRBJ2-1
d_call: -
clone_size: few
cdr3_aa: CAWSEPGYEQFF
cdr3_nt: TGTGCCTGGAGTGAGCCGGGGTATGAGCAGTTCTTC

v_call: TRBV28
j_call: TRBJ1-1
d_call: -
clone_size: few
cdr3_aa: CASIKGGQINTEAFF
cdr3_nt: TGTGCCAGCATAAAGGGGGGACAAATCAACACTGAAGCTTTCTTT

v_call: TRBV20-1
j_call: TRBJ2-5
d_call: -
clone_size: -
cdr3_aa: CSEIAPIQETQYF
cdr3_nt: TGCAGTGAAATAGCGCCGATTCAAGAGACCCAGTACTTC

v_call: TRBV5-1
j_call: TRBJ2-1
d_call: -
clone_size: few
cdr3_aa: CASSPGQQYNEQFF
cdr3_nt: TGCGCCAGCAGCCCGGGACAACAGTACAATGAGCAGTTCTTC

v_call: TRBV7-2
j_call: TRBJ2-7
d_call: -
clone_size: few
cdr3_aa: CASSLNAAEPYEQYF
cdr3_nt: TGTGCCAGCAGCTTAAACGCGGCAGAGCCCTACGAGCAGTACTTC

v_call: TRBV3-1
j_call: TRBJ2-5
d_call: -
clone_size: -
cdr3_aa: CASSGLRGREETQYF
cdr3_nt: TGTGCCAGCTCCGGGCTTAGGGGCAGGGAAGAGACCCAGTACTTC

v_call: TRBV7-2
j_call: TRBJ2-7
d_call: TRBD2
clone_size: many
cdr3_aa: CASSITSGDSYEQYF
cdr3_nt: TGTGCCAGCAGCATAACTAGCGGGGATTCCTACGAGCAGTACTTC

v_call: TRBV6-5
j_call: TRBJ1-2
d_call: -
clone_size: -
cdr3_aa: CASRPTSNYGYTF
cdr3_nt: TGTGCCAGCAGGCCTACAAGCAACTATGGCTACACCTTC

v_call: TRBV9
j_call: TRBJ2-1
d_call: -
clone_size: -
cdr3_aa: CASSVELAAGNEQFF
cdr3_nt: TGTGCCAGCAGCGTAGAACTAGCTGCGGGCAATGAGCAGTTCTTC

v_call: TRBV20-1
j_call: TRBJ2-1
d_call: -
clone_size: -
cdr3_aa: CSARDGDKSITYNEQFF
cdr3_nt: TGCAGTGCTAGAGATGGCGACAAGAGTATAACCTACAATGAGCAGTTCTTC

v_call: TRBV28
j_call: TRBJ2-3
d_call: -
clone_size: -
cdr3_aa: CASSSWGENTDTQYF
cdr3_nt: TGTGCCAGCAGTTCCTGGGGGGAAAACACAGATACGCAGTATTTT

v_call: TRBV5-1
j_call: TRBJ1-2
d_call: -
clone_size: -
cdr3_aa: CASRHRTTAYLYGYTF
cdr3_nt: TGCGCCAGCAGGCATAGGACAACAGCGTACCTATATGGCTACACCTTC

v_call: TRBV7-2
j_call: TRBJ1-2
d_call: -
clone_size: -
cdr3_aa: CANSLRENYGYTF
cdr3_nt: TGTGCCAACAGCTTAAGGGAGAACTATGGCTACACCTTC

v_call: TRBV20-1
j_call: TRBJ2-5
d_call: TRBD2
clone_size: many
cdr3_aa: CSARDPLAGTLNEQYF
cdr3_nt: TGCAGTGCTAGAGATCCGCTAGCGGGAACCCTCAATGAGCAGTACTTC

v_call: TRBV7-2
j_call: TRBJ2-7
d_call: -
clone_size: -
cdr3_aa: CASSRLAGTTYEQYF
cdr3_nt: TGTGCCAGCAGCCGCCTGGCAGGGACAACCTACGAGCAGTACTTC

v_call: TRBV19
j_call: TRBJ2-1
d_call: TRBD2
clone_size: few
cdr3_aa: CASIARGSDYEQFF
cdr3_nt: TGTGCCAGTATTGCCCGCGGGAGTGATTATGAGCAGTTCTTC

v_call: TRBV20-1
j_call: TRBJ2-7
d_call: -
clone_size: once
cdr3_aa: CSARDSSSYEQYF
cdr3_nt: TGCAGTGCTAGAGACAGTAGCTCCTACGAGCAGTACTTC

v_call: TRBV7-2
j_call: TRBJ2-7
d_call: -
clone_size: -
cdr3_aa: CASSKSLGGGVEQYF
cdr3_nt: TGTGCCAGCAGCAAAAGTCTAGGGGGTGGAGTTGAGCAGTACTTC

v_call: TRBV9
j_call: TRBJ2-7
d_call: -
clone_size: -
cdr3_aa: CASSGGGGYEQYF
cdr3_nt: TGTGCCAGCAGCGGAGGGGGGGGCTACGAGCAGTACTTC

v_call: TRBV7-2
j_call: TRBJ2-7
d_call: -
clone_size: few
cdr3_aa: CATHGQGGPYEQYF
cdr3_nt: TGTGCCACCCATGGACAGGGAGGGCCTTACGAGCAGTACTTC

v_call: TRBV12-3/TRBV12-4
j_call: TRBJ2-6
d_call: -
clone_size: few
cdr3_aa: CASSPDRFSGANVLTF
cdr3_nt: TGTGCCAGCAGCCCCGACAGATTTTCTGGGGCCAACGTCCTGACTTTC

v_call: TRBV29-1
j_call: TRBJ1-2
d_call: -
clone_size: -
cdr3_aa: CSVDEVGGGYGCTF
cdr3_nt: -

v_call: TRBV28
j_call: TRBJ1-2
d_call: -
clone_size: -
cdr3_aa: CASSRTKGVGYGYTF
cdr3_nt: TGTGCCAGCAGTCGCACAAAGGGGGTTGGCTATGGCTACACCTTC

v_call: TRBV11-1
j_call: TRBJ1-2
d_call: TRBD1
clone_size: -
cdr3_aa: CASSSVETGHYGYTF
cdr3_nt: TGTGCCAGCAGCTCGGTGGAGACAGGGCACTATGGCTACACCTTC

v_call: TRBV7-9
j_call: TRBJ1-1
d_call: -
clone_size: few
cdr3_aa: CASSDAGNTEAFF
cdr3_nt: TGTGCCAGCAGCGATGCTGGTAACACTGAAGCTTTCTTT

v_call: TRBV24-1
j_call: TRBJ2-1
d_call: -
clone_size: -
cdr3_aa: CATSEDRPYNEQFF
cdr3_nt: TGTGCCACCAGTGAAGACCGGCCCTACAATGAGCAGTTCTTC

v_call: TRBV7-9
j_call: TRBJ2-3
d_call: TRBD2
clone_size: many
cdr3_aa: CASSPTSEGAGGQEYF
cdr3_nt: TGTGCCAGCAGCCCTACCTCGGAGGGAGCGGGAGGGCAGGAGTATTTT

v_call: TRBV7-2
j_call: TRBJ2-7
d_call: TRBD1
clone_size: few
cdr3_aa: CASSLGLYRDSGYEQYF
cdr3_nt: TGTGCCAGCAGCCTTGGCCTTTATAGGGACAGCGGCTACGAGCAGTACTTC

v_call: TRBV27
j_call: TRBJ2-3
d_call: -
clone_size: -
cdr3_aa: CASSVSSRTDTQYF
cdr3_nt: TGTGCCAGCAGTGTATCTTCTCGCACAGATACGCAGTATTTT

v_call: TRBV6-5
j_call: TRBJ2-7
d_call: -
clone_size: -
cdr3_aa: CASSYQGSYEQYF
cdr3_nt: TGTGCCAGCAGTTACCAGGGTTCCTACGAGCAGTACTTC

v_call: TRBV10-3
j_call: TRBJ2-1
d_call: TRBD1
clone_size: -
cdr3_aa: CAISERGTANEQFF
cdr3_nt: TGTGCCATCAGTGAGAGGGGGACAGCCAATGAGCAGTTCTTC

v_call: TRBV4-2
j_call: TRBJ2-1
d_call: TRBD1
clone_size: many
cdr3_aa: CASSQGTGDNEQFF
cdr3_nt: TGTGCCAGCAGCCAAGGGACAGGTGACAATGAGCAGTTCTTC

v_call: TRBV9
j_call: TRBJ2-1
d_call: -
clone_size: -
cdr3_aa: CASSVNPRLEDYNEQFF
cdr3_nt: TGTGCCAGCAGCGTGAACCCAAGACTAGAAGACTACAATGAGCAGTTCTTC

v_call: TRBV15
j_call: TRBJ2-4
d_call: -
clone_size: -
cdr3_aa: CATSPSGQEAKNIQYF
cdr3_nt: TGTGCCACCAGCCCTTCTGGGCAGGAAGCCAAAAACATTCAGTACTTC

v_call: TRBV20-1
j_call: TRBJ2-5
d_call: -
clone_size: -
cdr3_aa: CSARLPGSETQYF
cdr3_nt: TGCAGTGCTAGGTTACCGGGATCAGAGACCCAGTACTTC

v_call: TRBV4-3
j_call: TRBJ2-5
d_call: -
clone_size: -
cdr3_aa: CASSQNPPDLISYNEQYF
cdr3_nt: TGCGCCAGCAGCCAGAACCCTCCTGACTTAATTTCCTACAATGAGCAGTACTTC

v_call: TRBV20-1
j_call: TRBJ2-7
d_call: -
clone_size: few
cdr3_aa: CSARDRARSRGVSEQYF
cdr3_nt: TGCAGTGCTAGAGATCGGGCCAGGAGCAGGGGAGTCTCCGAGCAGTACTTC

v_call: TRBV4-3
j_call: TRBJ1-2
d_call: -
clone_size: -
cdr3_aa: CASSQDEFLGYTF
cdr3_nt: TGCGCCAGCAGCCAAGATGAATTCTTGGGCTACACCTTC